This T cell receptor (beta chain) is from a study of blood T cell repertoires in COVID-19. CDR3 length equals 15 residues. Trimming took off 5 bases at V and 4 bases at J, with 14 bases between the two ends. Germline V CDR1 and CDR2: LGHNA, YSLEER. Libraries were prepared by immunoSEQ multiplex PCR; TCRdb keeps only in-frame clonotypes and omits some of them. The table lists around 200,000 clones, around 90% of them singletons, with around 7% in the top ten. The rearrangement links TRBV4-3 to TRBJ2-2; D may be TRBD2 (5 bases). This TCR came from a man in his forties with acute or convalescent COVID-19. Sequenced sample: peripheral blood. CDR3 protein: CASSWTVTRTGELFF. The CDR3 DNA reads as TGCGCCAGCAGCTGGACTGTAACACGCACCGGGGAGCTGTTTTTT.